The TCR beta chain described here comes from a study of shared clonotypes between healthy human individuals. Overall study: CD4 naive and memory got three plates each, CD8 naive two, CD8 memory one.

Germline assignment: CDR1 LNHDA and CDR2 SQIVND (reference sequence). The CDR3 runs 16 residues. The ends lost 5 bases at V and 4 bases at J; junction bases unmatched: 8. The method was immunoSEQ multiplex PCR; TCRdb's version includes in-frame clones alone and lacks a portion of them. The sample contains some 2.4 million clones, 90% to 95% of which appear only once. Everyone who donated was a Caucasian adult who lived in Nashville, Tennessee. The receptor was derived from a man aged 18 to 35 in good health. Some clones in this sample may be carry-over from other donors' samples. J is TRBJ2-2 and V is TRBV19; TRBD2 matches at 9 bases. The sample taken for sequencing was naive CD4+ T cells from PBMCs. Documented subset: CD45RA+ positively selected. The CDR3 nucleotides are TGTGCCAGTAGTCCCTTAGCGGGAGCGGGCACCGGGGAGCTGTTTTTT. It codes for CASSPLAGAGTGELFF.